What follows are 23 T cell receptor beta chains derived from one specimen sequenced in a study of beta chain features in type 1 diabetes. Findings and caveats of the study: Moderate but significant shortening of TCRB CDR3s was recorded in all four CD4+ subsets from Type 1 diabetes patients.

Expressed TCRB transcripts got sequenced, as all isolated RNA was reverse transcribed. Measured with immunoSEQ multiplex PCR; TCRdb has only the in-frame clones, and not every one. The sample has about 710,000 clones, about 14% seen once; the top ten hold approximately 0.043%. No antigens are known for them. Sequencing input: naive CD4+ T cells from blood. These receptors were collected from a man between 18 and 35 years old with type 1 diabetes.

There are a few counts of this clone. V and J are TRBV5-4 and TRBJ2-2, with D perhaps matching TRBD2 (6 bases). Germline V gives CDR1 SGHNT, CDR2 YYREEE (reference sequence). CDR3 length: 14 residues. V was trimmed by 0 bases and J by 8 bases, leaving 11 bases between them. The CDR3 is CASSLVGLSGELFF. The CDR3 DNA follows: TGTGCCAGCAGCTTGGTGGGACTGTCTGGGGAGCTGTTTTTT. The full variable domain, completed using reference TRBV5-4 and TRBJ2-2, is ETGVTQSPTHLIKTRGQQVTLRCSSQSGHNTVSWYQQALGQGPQFIFQYYREEENGRGNFPPRFSGLQFPNYSSELNVNALELDDSALYLCASSLVGLSGELFFGEGSRLTVL.

The rearrangement links TRBV5-1 to TRBJ2-7; perhaps TRBD2 as D (6 bases). V shed 2 bases and J shed 3 bases, with 9 bases lying between them. CDR1 is SGHRS and CDR2 is YFSETQ in the germline V gene. The CDR3 has 13 amino acids. The CDR3 DNA reads TGCGCCAGCAGCTTACGGGGGAACTACGAGCAGTACTTC. Encoded protein: CASSLRGNYEQYF. The whole variable domain, remainder taken from reference TRBV5-1 and TRBJ2-7, is KAGVTQTPRYLIKTRGQQVTLSCSPISGHRSVSWYQQTPGQGLQFLFEYFSETQRNKGNFPGRFSGRQFSNSRSEMNVSTLELGDSALYLCASSLRGNYEQYFGPGTRLTVT.

The sample holds a few counts of this clone. V is TRBV5-1 and J is TRBJ2-3, with TRBD2 matching 9 bases. With V trimmed by 3 bases and J by 4 bases, 3 bases remained unmatched. CDR1 and CDR2 (germline): SGHRS, YFSETQ. CDR3 length equals 14 residues. The CDR3 DNA is TGCGCCAGCAGCTCGGGACTAGCTCCAGATACGCAGTATTTT. This codes for CASSSGLAPDTQYF.

This clone has just a few counts. V is TRBV18 and J is TRBJ2-4; tentatively, D is TRBD2 (5 bases). From germline, CDR1 is KGHSH and CDR2 LQKENI. This CDR3 region has 15 residues. Trimming took off 4 bases at V and 3 bases at J, with 13 bases between the two ends. CDR3 amino acids: CASSRQELVKNIQYF. The CDR3 region has the DNA TGTGCCAGCTCACGCCAGGAACTAGTCAAAAACATTCAGTACTTC. Drawing the rest from reference TRBV18 and TRBJ2-4, the complete variable domain is NAGVMQNPRHLVRRRGQEARLRCSPMKGHSHVYWYRQLPEEGLKFMVYLQKENIIDESGMPKERFSAEFPKEGPSILRIQQVVRGDSAAYFCASSRQELVKNIQYFGAGTRLSVL.

The V and J genes are TRBV7-9 and TRBJ1-3; D gene unclear. Germline lookup yields CDR1 SEHNR and CDR2 FQNEAQ (reference sequence). Trimming took off 8 bases at V and 0 bases at J, with 23 bases between the two ends. The CDR3 runs 18 residues. In DNA form, the CDR3 reads TGTGCCAGCTCAGGTCGGGATGGTGTGATGAGCTCTGGAAACACCATATATTTT. Translating gives CASSGRDGVMSSGNTIYF.

This clone was detected only a few times. The chain carries TRBV15 and TRBJ2-1, with unresolved D. Germline CDR1 LNHNV, CDR2 YYDKDF (reference sequence). The CDR3 has 14 residues. The ends were cut back, 0 bases at V and 2 bases at J, with 5 bases in the middle. The CDR3 coding sequence is TGTGCCACCAGCAGAGAGCGGACCTACAATGAGCAGTTCTTC. This translates into CATSRERTYNEQFF.

The chain is built from TRBV21-1 and TRBJ2-6; the DNA was not compared with TRBD1, the D call given in the table. TRBV21-1 is classified as a pseudogene. The CDR3 consists of 17 residues. CDR3 protein: CASSKVPGASGANVLTF. CDR3 in DNA: TGTGCCAGCAGCAAAGTTCCAGGGGCCTCTGGGGCCAACGTCCTGACTTTC.

There are a few counts of this clone. This chain links TRBV2 with TRBJ1-6, with D unclear. Trimming took 7 bases from V and 4 from J, leaving 14 bases between them. CDR1 and CDR2 (germline): SNHLY, FYNNEI. The CDR3 is made up of 15 amino acids. CDR3: CASILRASYNSPLHF. CDR3 nucleotide sequence: TGTGCCAGCATTCTGAGGGCCTCGTATAATTCACCCCTCCACTTT.

This clone has just a few counts. This chain joins TRBV5-4 and TRBJ1-4; D unclear. V lost 4 bases and J lost 5, with 3 bases in between. The CDR3 runs 11 residues. Germline V gene sequence: CDR1 SGHNT, CDR2 YYREEE (reference sequence). The CDR3 coding sequence is TGTGCCAGCAGCATCAATGAAAAACTGTTTTTT. As protein: CASSINEKLFF.

The rearrangement uses TRBV25-1 and TRBJ1-2; a weak D match, TRBD1 (5 bases). This CDR3 comprises 14 residues. Germline V gene lookup returns CDR1 MGHDK and CDR2 SYGVNS. Trimming pared 3 bases from V and 7 bases from J, leaving 15 bases between. The CDR3 region is CASSDPTVPSGYTF. CDR3 coding DNA: TGTGCCAGCAGTGACCCGACAGTGCCCAGTGGCTACACCTTC.

This clone was seen more than once but under ten times. This chain connects TRBV6-5 to TRBJ1-1, with a tentative D call TRBD1 (6 bases). The CDR3 is 14 amino acids. The germline V gene has CDR1 MNHEY and CDR2 SVGAGI. The V end lost 5 bases, the J end lost 5 bases, and 15 bases lay between the germline ends. The CDR3 DNA reads TGTGCCAGCAGTCTCGATGGGAGGGGGACTGAAGCTTTCTTT. This translates into CASSLDGRGTEAFF.

The rearrangement uses TRBV29-1 and TRBJ1-1; possibly TRBD1 for D (5 bases). CDR1 SQVTM and CDR2 ANQGSEA come from the germline V gene. Trimming took off 5 bases at V and 4 bases at J, with 11 bases between the two ends. CDR3 length: 12 amino acids. The CDR3 sequence is CSVHDRLTEAFF. In nucleotides, the CDR3 is TGCAGCGTTCACGACAGACTCACTGAAGCTTTCTTT. Supplemented by reference TRBV29-1 and TRBJ1-1, the full variable domain reads SAVISQKPSRDICQRGTSLTIQCQVDSQVTMMFWYRQQPGQSLTLIATANQGSEATYESGFVIDKFPISRPNLTFSTLTVSNMSPEDSSIYLCSVHDRLTEAFFGQGTRLTVV.

There are a few counts of this clone. The junction differs from germline at one of its ends, possibly a read error. The chain links TRBV7-6 to TRBJ2-7, with 10 bases fitting TRBD2. Germline V gene lookup returns CDR1 SGHVS and CDR2 FNYEAQ. This CDR3 is built from 16 residues. For the CDR3, the DNA is TGTGCCAGCAGCTCCCAGAGCGGGAGGGCCGCTGGGTCTCTCCGTTTC. Amino acids: CASSSQSGRAAGSLRF.

This clone was recorded a few times. This chain links TRBV9 with TRBJ2-4; D possibly corresponds to TRBD1 (6 bases). With 0 bases removed from V and 7 bases from J, the gap between germline ends came to 14 bases. The CDR3 covers 15 residues. CDR1 is SGDLS, CDR2 YYNGEE, per germline. CDR3 in amino acids: CASSVGNRDGNIQYF. The CDR3 DNA reads as TGTGCCAGCAGCGTAGGGAACAGGGACGGGAACATTCAGTACTTC.

V gene TRBV29-1 combines with J gene TRBJ2-3; the D gene is possibly TRBD2 (6 bases). Germline CDR1 and CDR2: SQVTM and ANQGSEA. The CDR3 consists of 12 residues. Trimming took off 7 bases at V and 5 bases at J, with 13 bases between the two ends. CDR3: CSGRPSVDTQYF. The CDR3 DNA reads TGCAGCGGGCGCCCTAGCGTAGATACGCAGTATTTT.

This clone was recorded a few times. This chain connects TRBV2 to TRBJ2-5, with D uncertain. CDR1 is SNHLY, CDR2 FYNNEI, per germline. The CDR3 runs 14 residues. V was cut by 3 bases and J by 1 base, with 9 bases left in between. Written as DNA, the CDR3 is TGTGCCAGCAGTGATGGGCGGACCCAAGAGACCCAGTACTTC. Its translation: CASSDGRTQETQYF.

This chain uses TRBV11-3 with TRBJ2-7; D not certain. The V gene's germline CDR1 is SGHNT and CDR2 YENEEA. CDR3 size: 8 residues. The V end was cut by 8 bases, the J end by 6 bases, with 2 bases between. The CDR3 sequence is CASSEQYF. The DNA for the CDR3 is TGTGCCAGCTCCGAGCAGTACTTC.

Concerning this clone: The junction and the germline gene differ at one end; a read error may be behind it. The V gene is TRBV7-9, the J gene TRBJ2-7; the D is unclear. This CDR3 region has 14 residues. From germline, CDR1 is SEHNR and CDR2 FQNEAQ (reference sequence). This chain's CDR3 is CASTLGSSSYEQYF. DNA for the CDR3: TGTGCCAGCACCTTAGGCTCCAGCAGCTACGAGCAGTACTTC.

This clone was detected only a few times. This chain connects TRBV29-1 to TRBJ2-3; 8 nucleotides align to TRBD1. The CDR3 is made up of 13 amino acids. The V segment lost 8 bases and the J segment 6 bases; nucleotides outside the gene matches: 10. Germline CDR1 and CDR2: SQVTM and ANQGSEA. Here the CDR3 DNA reads TGCAGCACTTTTCAGGGGGCGATGGATACGCAGTATTTT. This codes for CSTFQGAMDTQYF.

This chain uses TRBV12-5 with TRBJ2-7, with D uncertain. The germline V gene has CDR1 LGHNT and CDR2 FRNRAP. Trimming took 8 bases from V and 9 from J, leaving 20 bases between them. The CDR3 contains 13 residues. The CDR3 is CASTLDGYFGQYF. CDR3 DNA: TGTGCTAGTACCCTGGATGGCTACTTTGGGCAGTACTTC.

For the CDR3, the DNA is TGTGCCAGCAGTAACAGGGGGGGGTACGAGCAGTACTTC. Amino acid sequence: CASSNRGGYEQYF. This sequence joins TRBV27 and TRBJ2-7, with D perhaps matching TRBD1 (8 bases). Germline V lookup: CDR1 MNHEY, CDR2 SMNVEV (reference sequence). The V end lost 5 bases, the J end lost 4 bases, and 12 bases lay between the germline ends. This CDR3 has 13 residues.

This clone was seen only a few times. This chain uses TRBV30 with TRBJ2-2, with 10 bases matching TRBD1. Germline assignment: CDR1 GTSNPN and CDR2 SVGIG (reference sequence). The CDR3 is 16 residues long. J was trimmed by 5 bases and V by 3 bases; bases with no gene match: 9. CDR3 region: CAWREVGTGVTGELFF. DNA for the CDR3: TGTGCCTGGAGAGAGGTCGGGACAGGGGTGACCGGGGAGCTGTTTTTT.

The chain joins TRBV30 to TRBJ1-3, with 8 bases lining up with TRBD1. The length of the CDR3 is 15 residues. Trimming cost V 5 bases and J 2 bases; bases outside gene matches: 8. The germline gives CDR1 GTSNPN, CDR2 SVGIG (reference sequence). The CDR3 region has the DNA TGTGCCTGGTCGAGAGGGACAGGTACTGGAAACACCATATATTTT. It encodes CAWSRGTGTGNTIYF.